The T cell receptor beta chain under discussion was sequenced for a study of cytomegalovirus exposure and HLA in healthy donors. V lost 1 base to trimming and J lost 8 bases; unmatched junction nucleotides: 7. The CDR3 loop spans 17 amino acids. CDR1 and CDR2 from the germline V gene are LNHDA and SQIVND (reference sequence). Overall study results and limits: Most of the TCR beta V segments (in an earlier analysis) were productive either about 87% or about 30% of the time. Among the CMV-associated chains, three were confirmed in vitro as specific for CMV antigens. Many donors carried some public TCRs, although rarity characterized most TCR sequences.

Healthy people donating bone marrow made up the donors. 13 Jbeta primers and 60 Vbeta primers were used for the PCR. Profiled with immunoSEQ multiplex PCR; TCRdb holds only in-frame clones, not every one. The sample records under 150,000 clones, roughly 88% being singletons. Note on this clone: Its specificity is unknown.

The chain combines TRBV19 with TRBJ1-6; TRBD1 aligns across 11 bases. The receptor was derived from a man between 50 and 59 years old in good health and CMV-seronegative. Source material: PBMCs. The chain's CDR3 is CASSIGTGGVMDSPLHF. In DNA, the CDR3 is TGTGCCAGTAGTATAGGGACAGGGGGCGTTATGGATTCACCCCTCCACTTT.